This TCR beta chain was sequenced in a study of blood T cell repertoires in COVID-19. Some clones are missing from TCRdb's copy, which holds only in-frame ones; the method was immunoSEQ multiplex PCR. The table has hundreds of thousands of clones, around 85% seen once. V gave up 1 base and J gave up 6 bases; unmatched junction bases: 9. Germline V lookup: CDR1 MDHEN, CDR2 SYDVKM. This CDR3 is built from 16 residues. This chain uses TRBV28 with TRBJ1-1; TRBD1 agrees at 9 bases. This TCR was recovered from a woman under 30 with acute or convalescent COVID-19. Sequencing input: peripheral blood. The CDR3 here is CASSLLTGGGLSEAFF. CDR3 in DNA: TGTGCCAGCAGTTTATTGACAGGGGGAGGGCTATCTGAAGCTTTCTTT. Full variable domain (remainder filled in from reference TRBV28 and TRBJ1-1): DVKVTQSSRYLVKRTGEKVFLECVQDMDHENMFWYRQDPGLGLRLIYFSYDVKMKEKGDIPEGYSVSREKKERFSLILESASTNQTSMYLCASSLLTGGGLSEAFFGQGTRLTVV.